Following are 14 T cell receptor beta chains from one sample sequenced in a study of long-term antiretroviral therapy in people with HIV. Runs used v3.0 of the immunoSEQ assay and were done at survey level. Clones were sequenced by immunoSEQ multiplex PCR, and TCRdb holds only the in-frame ones, with some missing. The sample carries 30,000 or so clones, 65% to 75% recorded once. The source material was unsorted PBMCs, sampled 3 years after starting antiretroviral therapy. These receptors originate from a man aged 50 to 59 with HIV.

Comment on this clone: Other nucleotide sequences from this sample produce the same CDR3. The gene calls are TRBV18 and TRBJ2-2; 8 bases line up with TRBD2. CDR1 KGHSH and CDR2 LQKENI come from the germline V gene. There are 14 residues in the CDR3. With 6 bases clipped from V and 6 bases from J, the junction kept 6 bases outside the gene matches. For the CDR3, the DNA is TGTGCCAGCTCTCCAGGACTAGCAGCCGGGGAGCTGTTTTTT. Protein sequence: CASSPGLAAGELFF.

CDR3 region: CASSHHGGGFSGELFF. The CDR3 nucleotides are TGCGCCAGCAGCCACCACGGCGGGGGGTTCTCCGGGGAGCTGTTTTTT. The chain recombines TRBV4-1 with TRBJ2-2, with 8 bases that match TRBD2. With V trimmed by 3 bases and J by 6 bases, 9 bases remained unmatched. The germline gives CDR1 MGHRA, CDR2 YSYEKL. The CDR3 is 16 residues long.

This rearrangement joins TRBV11-3 to TRBJ2-5; the D gene could be TRBD1 or TRBD2 (5 bases each). CDR1 is SGHNT and CDR2 is YENEEA in the germline V gene. Trimming left V 2 bases short and J 5 bases short, with 9 bases between. The CDR3 sequence is 13 residues long. The CDR3, as DNA: TGTGCCAGCAGCTTAAGGGGACGGGAGACCCAGTACTTC. The encoded protein is CASSLRGRETQYF.

V gene TRBV18 combines with J gene TRBJ1-4, with D unclear. From germline, CDR1 is KGHSH and CDR2 LQKENI. The CDR3 is 14 residues long. V was cut by 0 bases and J by 4 bases, with 6 bases left in between. The CDR3 loop is CASSPPISNEKLFF. For the CDR3, the DNA is TGTGCCAGCTCACCACCGATTAGTAATGAAAAACTGTTTTTT. Based on the CDR3 plus reference TRBV18 and TRBJ1-4, the full variable domain is NAGVMQNPRHLVRRRGQEARLRCSPMKGHSHVYWYRQLPEEGLKFMVYLQKENIIDESGMPKERFSAEFPKEGPSILRIQQVVRGDSAAYFCASSPPISNEKLFFGSGTQLSVL.

This sequence joins TRBV27 and TRBJ2-1; D unresolved. Germline V gives CDR1 MNHEY, CDR2 SMNVEV (reference sequence). V shed 6 bases and J shed 11 bases, with 17 bases lying between them. The CDR3 totals 13 residues. The CDR3 DNA reads TGTGCCAGCAGCGATCAAACCCGACTCCAGCAGTTCTTC. Residues: CASSDQTRLQQFF.

The V call is TRBV1, the J call TRBJ2-7; TRBD2, as called in the table, went unchecked against the DNA. TRBV1 is noted as a pseudogene. This CDR3 spans 19 amino acids. Here the CDR3 reads CTRLLQKWASGRREDEQYF. As DNA, the CDR3 is TGCACCAGGTTACTGCAAAAGTGGGCTAGCGGGAGGAGGGAGGACGAGCAGTACTTC.

This chain connects TRBV11-1 to TRBJ1-2, with 7 bases aligning to TRBD1. The V segment lost 5 bases and the J segment 4 bases; nucleotides outside the gene matches: 4. Germline CDR1 and CDR2: SGHAT and FQDESV (reference sequence). This CDR3 is built from 13 residues. CDR3 sequence reads: CASSGRDSYGYTF. CDR3 bases: TGTGCCAGCAGCGGTCGGGACAGCTATGGCTACACCTTC.

The rearrangement joins TRBV5-1 to TRBJ2-5; D uncertain. This CDR3 spans 14 amino acids. CDR1 is SGHRS and CDR2 is YFSETQ in the germline V gene. Trimming pared 1 base from V and 3 bases from J, leaving 10 bases between. The CDR3 protein is CASSLNFYEETQYF. In DNA, the CDR3 is TGCGCCAGCAGCTTGAACTTCTACGAAGAGACCCAGTACTTC.

This clone came up a few times. This chain links TRBV7-8 with TRBJ1-6; D not certain. The CDR3 consists of 14 residues. Between the trimmed V and J ends, which lost 0 bases and 7 bases, there was a span of 7 bases. Per germline, CDR1 SGHVS and CDR2 FQNEAQ. CDR3 in amino acids: CASSLAGSNSPLHF. The CDR3 DNA follows: TGTGCCAGCAGCTTAGCGGGCAGCAATTCACCCCTCCACTTT.

The chain combines TRBV27 with TRBJ1-2, with D possibly TRBD1 on 5 matching bases. The CDR3 consists of 13 residues. Germline CDR1 and CDR2: MNHEY and SMNVEV (reference sequence). Deletions cut 5 bases from V and 8 bases from J, with 15 bases between. The CDR3 sequence: CASSPGGAWGYTF. CDR3 nucleotides: TGTGCCAGCAGTCCCGGGGGAGCGTGGGGCTACACCTTC.

V and J are TRBV4-2 and TRBJ1-4; TRBD1 aligns across 7 bases. Germline CDR1 LGHNA, CDR2 YNFKEQ. The CDR3 is 17 amino acids. The ends lost 1 base at V and 3 bases at J; junction bases unmatched: 8. The CDR3 DNA is TGTGCCAGCAGCCAAGTGGGCAGGGGGGTGGCTAATGAAAAACTGTTTTTT. It yields the protein CASSQVGRGVANEKLFF.

The rearrangement uses TRBV2 and TRBJ1-1; no clear D gene. The CDR3 contains 12 residues. From germline, CDR1 is SNHLY and CDR2 FYNNEI. The V and J ends lost 1 base and 11 bases respectively, with 11 bases between them. CDR3 residues: CASSEGRRVAFF. CDR3 sequence (DNA): TGTGCCAGCAGTGAAGGAAGGAGGGTGGCTTTCTTT. The complete variable domain, with remaining parts taken from reference TRBV2 and TRBJ1-1, reads EPEVTQTPSHQVTQMGQEVILRCVPISNHLYFYWYRQILGQKVEFLVSFYNNEISEKSEIFDDQFSVERPDGSNFTLKIRSTKLEDSAMYFCASSEGRRVAFFGQGTRLTVV.

The CDR3 here is CASSFERSTDTQYF. The CDR3 bases are TGTGCCAGCAGTTTCGAGAGGAGCACAGATACGCAGTATTTT. The chain employs TRBV28 and TRBJ2-3; D remains ambiguous. V was shortened by 3 bases and J by 0 bases, with 7 bases between the two germline ends. The CDR3 length is 14 residues. Germline V gene lookup returns CDR1 MDHEN and CDR2 SYDVKM.

A few counts support this clone. The chain recombines TRBV30 with TRBJ2-2, with unresolved D. From germline, CDR1 is GTSNPN and CDR2 SVGIG (reference sequence). The CDR3 is 11 residues long. V lost 1 base and J lost 7, with 4 bases in between. The CDR3 sequence is CAWSGFGELFF. CDR3 DNA sequence: TGTGCCTGGAGTGGGTTCGGGGAGCTGTTTTTT.